A single sample gave rise to the 9 T cell receptor beta chains below, sequenced in a study of blood T cell repertoires in COVID-19. Profiled with immunoSEQ multiplex PCR; TCRdb holds only in-frame clones, not every one. The data contain more than 300,000 clones, around 86% of them singletons. The source material was PBMCs or T cells enriched from blood (not recorded which). These receptors originate from a woman aged 18-29 years who had recovered from COVID-19.

The chain uses TRBV6-6 and TRBJ1-2, with 7 bases lining up with TRBD1. Trimming took 2 bases from V and 6 from J; bases not matched to a gene: 0. This CDR3 is built from 12 residues. CDR1 MNHNY and CDR2 SVGAGI come from the germline V gene (reference sequence). The CDR3 reads CASSYGTDGYTF. The DNA of the CDR3 is TGTGCCAGCAGTTACGGGACAGATGGCTACACCTTC.

V gene TRBV2 combines with J gene TRBJ1-1, with 7 nucleotides matching TRBD1. Germline CDR1 SNHLY, CDR2 FYNNEI. The trim removed 3 bases at V and 3 bases at J, leaving 4 bases unmatched. The CDR3 totals 14 residues. The DNA of the CDR3 is TGTGCCAGCAGTGATAAGACAGGGCACACTGAAGCTTTCTTT. It encodes CASSDKTGHTEAFF.

The genes are TRBV29-1 and TRBJ2-1, with 9 positions matching TRBD1. V shed 7 bases and J 10 bases; nucleotides not matched to a gene: 8. The CDR3 spans 12 residues. The germline V gene has CDR1 SQVTM and CDR2 ANQGSEA. CDR3 residues: CSASQGAGEQFF. CDR3 coding DNA: TGCAGCGCCTCACAGGGGGCGGGGGAGCAGTTCTTC.

The CDR3 here is CASSGDSLLYTF. For the CDR3, the DNA is TGTGCCAGTAGTGGTGACAGTCTTCTGTACACCTTC. The V call is TRBV19, the J call TRBJ1-2; D perhaps matches TRBD1 (5 bases). Germline CDR1 and CDR2: LNHDA and SQIVND (reference sequence). Trimming shortened V by 5 bases and J by 11 bases, and 15 bases separated the two germline ends. CDR3 length: 12 amino acids.

The chain links TRBV9 to TRBJ1-5; 8 positions match TRBD1. The CDR3 covers 14 residues. After removal of 4 bases from V and 6 bases from J, the junction contained 6 bases not matched to a gene. Germline V CDR1 and CDR2: SGDLS, YYNGEE. The CDR3 nucleotides are TGTGCCAGCAGCCTTGGACAGGGAAGTCAGCCCCAGCATTTT. This encodes CASSLGQGSQPQHF.

This chain links TRBV18 with TRBJ1-4; D is unresolved. This CDR3 contains 18 residues. V lost 3 bases and J lost 6, with 23 bases in between. Germline CDR1 reads KGHSH; CDR2 reads LQKENI. CDR3 protein: CASSPEGMLTSWDEKLFF. As DNA, the CDR3 is TGTGCCAGCTCACCGGAGGGAATGCTAACCTCCTGGGATGAAAAACTGTTTTTT.

V is TRBV10-2 and J is TRBJ1-2; TRBD1 is a possible D gene (6 bases). Germline V gene sequence: CDR1 WSHSY, CDR2 SAAADI. CDR3 length: 11 residues. Trimming cost V 5 bases and J 6 bases, with 7 bases left between them. CDR3 sequence (DNA): TGCGCCAGCAGTTCAGGGGATGGCTACACCTTC. Translating gives CASSSGDGYTF.

This clone appeared once. The chain employs TRBV19 and TRBJ1-2, with D hard to call. V was pared by 1 base and J by 7 bases, with 19 bases between. Germline loops: CDR1 LNHDA, CDR2 SQIVND (reference sequence). The CDR3 covers 16 residues. CDR3 nucleotides: TGTGCCAGTAGTATAGTACTCGGAAGTGGTCGCGGTGGCTACACCTTC. It codes for CASSIVLGSGRGGYTF.

This sequence joins TRBV28 and TRBJ2-2, with TRBD1 matching 8 bases. After removal of 6 bases from V and 6 bases from J, the junction contained 21 bases not matched to a gene. Looked up from germline, CDR1 is MDHEN and CDR2 is SYDVKM. The length of the CDR3 is 19 residues. The CDR3 protein is CASSYYPEDRVGPSGELFF. The CDR3 DNA reads TGTGCCAGCAGCTACTATCCGGAGGACAGGGTTGGTCCGTCCGGGGAGCTGTTTTTT.